These 4 T cell receptor beta chains share one sample of origin, sequenced in a study of OX40 agonist ivuxolimab in advanced cancers. The data were produced by immunoSEQ multiplex PCR, yet TCRdb's version contains in-frame clones alone and is incomplete. The repertoire holds 60,000 to 85,000 clones, with approximately 80% as singletons. The sample here was CD4+ or CD8+ T cells sorted from blood, taken in a trial of the OX40 agonist ivuxolimab. These receptor sequences come from an adult with an advanced solid tumor such as melanoma, head and neck, liver or kidney cancer.

The chain combines TRBV2 with TRBJ2-3; no definite D call. The CDR3 runs to 13 residues. Trimming removed 6 bases from V and 2 bases from J, with 9 bases in between. Germline values: CDR1 SNHLY, CDR2 FYNNEI. CDR3 protein: CASSALYTDTQYF. The CDR3 bases are TGTGCCAGCAGCGCATTATACACAGATACGCAGTATTTT.

The genes are TRBV11-2 and TRBJ2-2, with D perhaps TRBD1 or TRBD2 (7 bases each). The CDR3 sequence is 14 residues long. V gave up 8 bases and J gave up 2 bases, with 12 bases separating them. Per germline, CDR1 SGHAT and CDR2 FQNNGV. CDR3: CASVRGGNTGELFF. The CDR3 nucleotides are TGTGCCAGCGTCAGGGGGGGAAACACCGGGGAGCTGTTTTTT.

V is TRBV7-2 and J is TRBJ1-5, with 12 bases identical to TRBD1. Trimming cost V 5 bases and J 3 bases; bases outside gene matches: 2. Germline V gene data show CDR1 as SGHTA and CDR2 as FQGNSA. The CDR3 is 15 amino acids. DNA of the CDR3: TGTGCCAGCAGCCGGGACAGGGGGCTCAATCAGCCCCAGCATTTT. It codes for CASSRDRGLNQPQHF. Full variable domain (rest looked up from reference TRBV7-2 and TRBJ1-5): GAGVSQSPSNKVTEKGKDVELRCDPISGHTALYWYRQSLGQGLEFLIYFQGNSAPDKSGLPSDRFSAERTGGSVSTLTIQRTQQEDSAVYLCASSRDRGLNQPQHFGDGTRLSIL.

J is TRBJ1-2 and V is TRBV11-1; 8 nucleotides agree with TRBD1. The CDR3 extends over 17 amino acids. V trimming: 1 base; J trimming: 4 bases; junction bases outside the gene matches: 11. The germline V gene has CDR1 SGHAT and CDR2 FQDESV (reference sequence). CDR3 loop: CASSLVGTGPIPYGYTF. The CDR3 DNA is TGTGCCAGCAGCTTAGTCGGGACAGGACCAATCCCCTATGGCTACACCTTC.